What follows are 16 T cell receptor beta chains derived from one specimen sequenced in a study of early T cells in non-severe SARS-CoV-2 infection (dated by TCRdb to about 2021). The library was generated by 5' RACE. The sequencer listed for this sample is NextSeq 500. TCRdb's own reprocessing of the public reads used fastp at Q25 and MiXCR and kept productive beta chains. Identical CDR3 proteins give one entry, which carries the most common genes and DNA. In all, the sample holds 20,000 to 30,000 distinct CDR3 sequences, and around 3.9% of those were seen once. The ten largest account for 4.4% of the sample. Sequenced: whole blood. The receptor source for this set is an adult who was a healthcare worker with PCR-confirmed SARS-CoV-2 infection or an uninfected control (not recorded which).

This clonotype showed up many times. This rearrangement joins TRBV7-3 to TRBJ2-5; D might be TRBD2 (6 bases). The germline V and J ends were trimmed by 3 bases and 5 bases, with 13 bases remaining between them. The CDR3 consists of 14 residues. The germline CDR1 and CDR2 sequences are SGHTA and FQGTGA. The CDR3 protein is CASSLGPGGETQYF. For the CDR3, the DNA is TGTGCCAGCAGCTTGGGACCCGGAGGGGAGACCCAGTACTTC.

This clonotype was detected ten times or more. The V gene is TRBV6-5, the J gene TRBJ2-3; tentatively, D is TRBD1 (6 bases). The V end was cut by 4 bases, the J end by 4 bases, with 12 bases between. The germline V gene encodes CDR1 MNHEY and CDR2 SVGAGI. This CDR3 is 14 amino acids long. The CDR3, as DNA: TGTGCCAGCAGTTTACAGGGTGAGGCAGATACGCAGTATTTT. Amino acids: CASSLQGEADTQYF.

In its sample, this clonotype ranks as medium-sized. V is TRBV9 and J is TRBJ2-7, with TRBD2 matching 10 bases. The germline V gene encodes CDR1 SGDLS and CDR2 YYNGEE. The CDR3 runs to 14 residues. Unmatched junction bases numbered 4, after V lost 4 bases and J lost 3 bases. The CDR3 nucleotides read TGTGCCAGCAGCCTATCTAGCGGGAGCTACGAGCAGTACTTC. Amino acids: CASSLSSGSYEQYF.

In this sample, this clonotype turned up many times. The genes are TRBV9 and TRBJ2-1, with D perhaps TRBD1 (5 bases). Trimming took off 4 bases at V and 7 bases at J, with 15 bases between the two ends. Looked up from germline, CDR1 is SGDLS and CDR2 is YYNGEE. CDR3 length equals 14 residues. CDR3 amino acids: CASSSRTNTNEQFF. DNA of the CDR3: TGTGCCAGCAGCTCTAGGACAAATACGAATGAGCAGTTCTTC.

This clonotype was counted many times. The V and J genes are TRBV19 and TRBJ2-1, with TRBD2 matching 13 bases. This CDR3 comprises 16 residues. Germline assignment: CDR1 LNHDA and CDR2 SQIVND (reference sequence). J lost 3 bases, V lost 5 bases, and 4 bases had no gene match. The CDR3 DNA sequence: TGTGCCAGTAGTTCTCGGACTAGCGGGAGCTACAATGAGCAGTTCTTC. Amino acid sequence: CASSSRTSGSYNEQFF. Drawing the rest from reference TRBV19 and TRBJ2-1, the complete variable domain is DGGITQSPKYLFRKEGQNVTLSCEQNLNHDAMYWYRQDPGQGLRLIYYSQIVNDFQKGDIAEGYSVSREKKESFPLTVTSAQKNPTAFYLCASSSRTSGSYNEQFFGPGTRLTVL.

A few counts support this clonotype. Its ends do not fully match the called genes, so a read error is possible. The V gene is TRBV10-2, the J gene TRBJ2-7; 11 bases are shared with TRBD1. This CDR3 region has 14 residues. Germline CDR1 WSHSY, CDR2 SAAADI. The CDR3 here is CTSRGTGGSYEQYF. The CDR3 DNA reads TGCACCAGCAGAGGGACAGGGGGATCCTACGAGCAGTACTTC.

The chain employs TRBV30 and TRBJ2-1, with D hard to call. This CDR3 has 12 amino acids. Trimming pared 7 bases from V and 3 bases from J, leaving 10 bases between. Looked up from germline, CDR1 is GTSNPN and CDR2 is SVGIG (reference sequence). The CDR3 nucleotides read TGTGCCTACACGCAGGACTACAATGAGCAGTTCTTC. It encodes CAYTQDYNEQFF. The full variable domain, rest sourced from reference TRBV30 and TRBJ2-1, is SQTIHQWPATLVQPVGSPLSLECTVEGTSNPNLYWYRQAAGRGLQLLFYSVGIGQISSEVPQNLSASRPQDRQFILSSKKLLLSDSGFYLCAYTQDYNEQFFGPGTRLTVL.

This clonotype came up a few times. This sequence joins TRBV7-3 and TRBJ2-2; 7 positions agree with TRBD1. Losses at the gene ends were 3 bases for V and 5 bases for J; bases not matched to a gene: 9. This CDR3 is 16 amino acids long. Germline V CDR1 and CDR2: SGHTA, FQGTGA. Written as DNA, the CDR3 is TGTGCCAGCAGCTTCGGACAGGATCCGAGAACCGGGGAGCTGTTTTTT. It encodes CASSFGQDPRTGELFF.

This clonotype was seen only a few times. The chain links TRBV15 to TRBJ2-3; D is uncertain. The ends were cut back, 1 base at V and 0 bases at J, with 2 bases in the middle. The CDR3 sequence is 13 residues long. Germline V gene lookup returns CDR1 LNHNV and CDR2 YYDKDF (reference sequence). CDR3 amino acids: CATSRGSTDTQYF. In DNA form, the CDR3 reads TGTGCCACCAGCAGAGGGAGCACAGATACGCAGTATTTT.

In this sample, this clonotype turned up a few times. The genes are TRBV9 and TRBJ1-4, with D perhaps matching TRBD1 (5 bases). In germline, CDR1 is SGDLS, CDR2 YYNGEE. The V and J ends lost 7 bases and 0 bases respectively, with 13 bases between them. The CDR3 spans 15 residues. CDR3 DNA: TGTGCCAGCGCCACGAGAGGGGCAACTAATGAAAAACTGTTTTTT. Translating it yields CASATRGATNEKLFF.

The table lists this clonotype with many counts. The chain recombines TRBV7-8 with TRBJ1-5; D not resolved. Germline loops: CDR1 SGHVS, CDR2 FQNEAQ. This CDR3 is built from 15 residues. The V gene lost 0 bases and the J gene lost 6 bases, with 12 bases spanning the gap. The CDR3 protein is CASSLAETLGQPQHF. CDR3 DNA: TGTGCCAGCAGCTTAGCGGAGACCCTCGGTCAGCCCCAGCATTTT.

This clonotype has ten or more counts. The gene calls are TRBV2 and TRBJ2-1; 9 nucleotides align to TRBD1. CDR3 length equals 17 residues. J lost 9 bases, V lost 5 bases, and 17 bases had no gene match. The germline V gene encodes CDR1 SNHLY and CDR2 FYNNEI. The CDR3 region is CASSPGQGGGLTGEQFF. The CDR3 DNA reads TGTGCCAGCAGTCCGGGACAGGGAGGGGGACTTACGGGTGAGCAGTTCTTC.

This clonotype came up many times. This rearrangement joins TRBV18 to TRBJ2-1, with D uncertain. Germline V gives CDR1 KGHSH, CDR2 LQKENI. The germline V and J ends were trimmed by 0 bases and 2 bases, with 11 bases remaining between them. The CDR3 sequence is 16 residues long. CDR3 sequence: CASSPPGSRTYNEQFF. The DNA for the CDR3 is TGTGCCAGCTCACCACCGGGATCTCGAACCTACAATGAGCAGTTCTTC.

This clonotype has just a few counts. The CDR3 is CAISGDRAEGEQYF. CDR3 sequence (DNA): TGTGCCATCAGTGGTGACAGGGCCGAGGGTGAGCAGTACTTC. The chain employs TRBV10-3 and TRBJ2-7, with TRBD1 matching over 7 bases. The CDR3 contains 14 residues. The germline V gene encodes CDR1 ENHRY and CDR2 SYGVKD. V was clipped by 4 bases and J by 7 bases; unmatched bases: 10.

The table lists this clonotype with many counts. The rearrangement uses TRBV28 and TRBJ2-7; unclear D gene. Trimming cost V 3 bases and J 3 bases, with 15 bases left between them. From germline, CDR1 is MDHEN and CDR2 SYDVKM. This CDR3 comprises 15 residues. CDR3 nucleotide sequence: TGTGCCAGCAGTTTCTCCAATTCCAACGGCTACGAGCAGTACTTC. This sequence encodes CASSFSNSNGYEQYF. Based on the CDR3 plus reference TRBV28 and TRBJ2-7, the full variable domain is DVKVTQSSRYLVKRTGEKVFLECVQDMDHENMFWYRQDPGLGLRLIYFSYDVKMKEKGDIPEGYSVSREKKERFSLILESASTNQTSMYLCASSFSNSNGYEQYFGPGTRLTVT.

By share, this clonotype counts as medium-sized. This chain links TRBV7-2 with TRBJ2-7; D is unclear. The CDR3 sequence is 13 residues long. V gave up 1 base and J gave up 2 bases, with 6 bases separating them. CDR1 is SGHTA and CDR2 is FQGNSA in the germline V gene. Written as DNA, the CDR3 is TGTGCCAGCAGCTTAGGGTCCCCCTACGAGCAGTACTTC. It encodes CASSLGSPYEQYF.